This entry lists 9 T cell receptor beta chains sequenced from one sample in a study of breast tumors, draining lymph nodes, adjacent tissues. TCRdb reprocessed the multiplex PCR reads via MiXCR and lists one record per CDR3 protein. The data show about 180,000 distinct CDR3 sequences, about 34% seen once. The lymph nodes were axillary draining lymph nodes from breast cancer patients. Sequencing was carried out using axillary lymph node tissue. These receptors all stem from a female donor with breast cancer. Some clones in this sample may be carry-over from other donors' samples.

The chain recombines TRBV28 with TRBJ2-7; D assignment may be TRBD1 or TRBD2 (5 bases each). The CDR3 is made up of 14 amino acids. The ends were cut back, 6 bases at V and 4 bases at J, with 16 bases in the middle. From germline, CDR1 is MDHEN and CDR2 SYDVKM. For the CDR3, the DNA is TGTGCCAGCAGCCTGCCGGGACGGCAATACGAGCAGTACTTC. This codes for CASSLPGRQYEQYF.

This clonotype was found many times. The chain combines TRBV12-3 or TRBV12-4 with TRBJ1-2, with unresolved D. CDR3 length equals 13 residues. Trimming took 3 bases from V and 3 from J, leaving 8 bases between them. In DNA form, the CDR3 reads TGTGCCAGCAGTTTTAAGGTGGACTATGGCTACACCTTC. Protein: CASSFKVDYGYTF.

About this clonotype itself: This is likely a read error, given that the CDR3 carries no conserved phenylalanine or tryptophan at its end. It is unclear where the CDR3 begins or ends on the DNA, so no DNA is shown, and the CDR3 is as TCRdb lists it. This rearrangement joins TRBV12-5 to TRBJ2-6. CDR1 is LGHNT, CDR2 FRNRAP, per germline. Both ends counted, the CDR3 spans 20 residues. CDR3 loop: CASGPHPIGRPQSGANVLRI.

This clonotype has at least ten counts. V is TRBV9 and J is TRBJ1-5; possible D gene TRBD1, 5 bases. Germline lookup yields CDR1 SGDLS and CDR2 YYNGEE. Trimming removed 4 bases from V and 3 bases from J, with 14 bases in between. This CDR3 region has 15 residues. The CDR3 spells CASSPGDGDNQPQHF. In DNA, the CDR3 is TGTGCCAGCAGCCCCGGGGACGGTGACAATCAGCCCCAGCATTTT.

Turning to this clonotype: Since a much larger clone is just one base distant, this may be a read error. This chain links TRBV20-1 with TRBJ2-6; D possibly corresponds to TRBD1 (6 bases). From germline, CDR1 is DFQATT and CDR2 SNEGSKA (reference sequence). This CDR3 is 13 amino acids long. The CDR3 is CSAPPLGANALTF. CDR3 bases: TGCAGTGCCCCCCCTTTGGGGGCCAACGCCCTGACTTTC.

There are many counts of this clonotype. The chain recombines TRBV6-5 with TRBJ2-1, with TRBD2 identical over 11 bases. Germline V gene lookup returns CDR1 MNHEY and CDR2 SVGAGI. The J segment lost 1 base and the V segment lost 6 bases, leaving 5 bases of the junction unmatched. This CDR3 contains 16 residues. The CDR3 is CASRARLAGSYNEQFF. CDR3 DNA sequence: TGTGCCAGCAGGGCAAGACTAGCGGGATCCTACAATGAGCAGTTCTTC.

Of note for this clonotype: A much larger clone lies a single base off, so this may be a read error. This chain connects TRBV6-2 or TRBV6-3 to TRBJ2-7; 10 positions agree with TRBD2. CDR1 is MNHEY and CDR2 is SVGEGT in the germline V gene. The length of the CDR3 is 18 residues. The CDR3 bases are TGTACCAGCACCTCGCTTATCGAGCGGGAGGGCCAGGGTTCCGAGCAGTACTTC. Residues: CTSTSLIEREGQGSEQYF.

There are many counts of this clonotype. V usage is TRBV6-5 and J usage is TRBJ2-3, with D possibly matching TRBD2 (6 bases). The CDR3 totals 12 residues. The V gene lost 6 bases and the J gene lost 11 bases, with 15 bases spanning the gap. Germline V gene data show CDR1 as MNHEY and CDR2 as SVGAGI. For the CDR3, the DNA is TGTGCCAGCAGGGGACTCAATTGGGAGCAGTATTTT. It yields the protein CASRGLNWEQYF.

This clonotype was recorded many times. V gene TRBV6-5 combines with J gene TRBJ1-2; D is unresolved. V lost 6 bases and J 8 bases, leaving 7 bases between the germline ends. The CDR3 loop spans 10 amino acids. Germline loops: CDR1 MNHEY, CDR2 SVGAGI. The CDR3 nucleotides read TGTGCCAGCAGGAAGATCGGCTACACCTTC. It encodes CASRKIGYTF.